One and the same sample provided the 20 T cell receptor beta chains below, sequenced in a study of OX40 agonist ivuxolimab in advanced cancers. Clones were read by immunoSEQ multiplex PCR, and TCRdb kept only the in-frame ones, dropping some. In the table there are roughly 72,000 clones, over 70% of which are singletons. Specimen: CD4+ or CD8+ T cells sorted from blood, collected in a trial of the OX40 agonist ivuxolimab. These TCRs come from an adult with an advanced solid tumor such as melanoma, head and neck, liver or kidney cancer.

The genes are TRBV5-1 and TRBJ2-3; TRBD1 might be the D (6 bases). V was cut by 1 base and J by 0 bases, with 9 bases left in between. Germline V CDR1 and CDR2: SGHRS, YFSETQ. The CDR3 loop spans 15 amino acids. The DNA of the CDR3 is TGCGCCAGCAGCTTGCAGGGGTCGAGCACAGATACGCAGTATTTT. Its translation: CASSLQGSSTDTQYF.

The chain carries TRBV6-5 and TRBJ1-3; D remains ambiguous. Germline CDR1 MNHEY, CDR2 SVGAGI. The CDR3 loop spans 13 amino acids. V was shortened by 5 bases and J by 0 bases, with 5 bases between the two germline ends. The CDR3 protein is CASSPNSGNTIYF. CDR3 DNA: TGTGCCAGCAGTCCCAACTCTGGAAACACCATATATTTT.

The genes are TRBV27 and TRBJ2-3, with 11 nucleotides matching TRBD2. V was clipped by 4 bases and J by 1 base; unmatched bases: 4. The CDR3 contains 16 residues. CDR1 MNHEY and CDR2 SMNVEV come from the germline V gene (reference sequence). In DNA, the CDR3 is TGTGCCAGCAGTTCGGGACTAGCGGAGCGCACAGATACGCAGTATTTT. Amino acids: CASSSGLAERTDTQYF.

By sample share, this clone is medium-sized. The chain carries TRBV6-4 and TRBJ2-2, with 9 bases aligning to TRBD2. With V trimmed by 4 bases and J by 3 bases, 0 bases remained unmatched. Germline V gene data show CDR1 as MRHNA and CDR2 as SNTAGT. CDR3 length equals 14 residues. The chain's CDR3 is CASSVAGDTGELFF. Here the CDR3 DNA reads TGTGCCAGCAGTGTAGCGGGAGACACCGGGGAGCTGTTTTTT.

With respect to this clone: Germline and junction disagree at one end, which may indicate a read error. The chain has TRBV20-1 and TRBJ1-1; D gene unclear. The CDR3 consists of 11 residues. Germline V CDR1 and CDR2: DFQATT, SNEGSKA (reference sequence). The CDR3 DNA reads as TGCAGTGCTAGCCCGGAGGCTGAGGCTTTCTTT. It yields the protein CSASPEAEAFF.

V is TRBV28 and J is TRBJ1-6; no definite D call. This CDR3 comprises 17 residues. The V end was cut by 2 bases, the J end by 0 bases, with 11 bases between. Germline V gene sequence: CDR1 MDHEN, CDR2 SYDVKM. The CDR3 spells CASSLVMQSSYNSPLHF. The CDR3, as DNA: TGTGCCAGCAGTTTAGTCATGCAGAGCTCCTATAATTCACCCCTCCACTTT.

The chain combines TRBV5-1 with TRBJ2-7, with D tentatively TRBD2 (6 bases). The CDR3 sequence is 13 residues long. Trimming left V 0 bases short and J 2 bases short, with 6 bases between. Germline CDR1 reads SGHRS; CDR2 reads YFSETQ. This chain's CDR3 is CASSLERAYEQYF. The CDR3 bases are TGCGCCAGCAGCTTGGAGCGGGCCTACGAGCAGTACTTC.

This clone was observed a single time. This specimen includes other DNA sequences encoding the same CDR3. V and J are TRBV20-1 and TRBJ1-1; no clear D gene. Trimming cost V 3 bases and J 5 bases, with 7 bases left between them. In germline, CDR1 is DFQATT, CDR2 SNEGSKA (reference sequence). The length of the CDR3 is 11 residues. The CDR3 loop reads CSARGDTEAFF. The CDR3 bases are TGCAGTGCTAGGGGAGATACTGAAGCTTTCTTT.

The chain employs TRBV7-3 and TRBJ1-2; TRBD1 might be the D (5 bases). This CDR3 comprises 16 residues. From germline, CDR1 is SGHTA and CDR2 FQGTGA. The CDR3 DNA reads as TGTGCAAAAGGGAATCCGGGGCCCGGGACCAACTATGGCTACACCTTC. Amino acids: CAKGNPGPGTNYGYTF.

The V gene is TRBV5-3, the J gene TRBJ1-2; D might be TRBD1 (6 bases). TRBV5-3 is treated as an ORF (open reading frame) with a function not yet certain. V gave up 0 bases and J gave up 4 bases, with 10 bases separating them. CDR3 length: 14 amino acids. Written as DNA, the CDR3 is TGTGCCAGAAGCTTGGCCAGGACAGTCTATGGCTACACCTTC. It translates to CARSLARTVYGYTF.

The V and J genes are TRBV5-1 and TRBJ1-2, with D perhaps matching TRBD1 (5 bases). The germline CDR1 and CDR2 sequences are SGHRS and YFSETQ. Trimming cost V 0 bases and J 1 base, with 19 bases left between them. The CDR3 extends over 18 amino acids. The CDR3 loop reads CASSLALGATEINYGYTF. For the CDR3, the DNA is TGCGCCAGCAGCTTGGCCCTAGGGGCCACGGAAATTAACTATGGCTACACCTTC. The full variable domain, rest sourced from reference TRBV5-1 and TRBJ1-2, is KAGVTQTPRYLIKTRGQQVTLSCSPISGHRSVSWYQQTPGQGLQFLFEYFSETQRNKGNFPGRFSGRQFSNSRSEMNVSTLELGDSALYLCASSLALGATEINYGYTFGSGTRLTVV.

The chain uses TRBV30 and TRBJ2-6; possible D gene TRBD1, 6 bases. CDR3 length: 18 amino acids. The germline V gene encodes CDR1 GTSNPN and CDR2 SVGIG (reference sequence). V lost 3 bases to trimming and J lost 0 bases, with 18 bases between them. The CDR3 region is CAWSVQGGPLSGANVLTF. In DNA form, the CDR3 reads TGTGCCTGGAGCGTACAGGGTGGCCCCCTCTCTGGGGCCAACGTCCTGACTTTC.

Written as DNA, the CDR3 is TGTGCCAGTAGTATTGGAACAGCTGTCTATGGCTACACCTTC. This encodes CASSIGTAVYGYTF. This chain connects TRBV19 to TRBJ1-2; D unresolved. Trimming shortened V by 3 bases and J by 4 bases, and 12 bases separated the two germline ends. Germline V lookup: CDR1 LNHDA, CDR2 SQIVND (reference sequence). The CDR3 runs 14 residues.

The chain employs TRBV30 and TRBJ1-5; 8 positions match TRBD1. CDR3 size: 16 residues. J gave up 0 bases and V 2 bases, and 6 bases lay outside the gene matches. Germline values: CDR1 GTSNPN, CDR2 SVGIG (reference sequence). In nucleotides, the CDR3 is TGTGCCTGGAGTAGGACTGGACAGGGTAGCAATCAGCCCCAGCATTTT. Amino acid sequence: CAWSRTGQGSNQPQHF.

This chain joins TRBV5-8 and TRBJ2-4; TRBD1 agrees at 7 bases. The CDR3 has 14 amino acids. Germline CDR1 and CDR2: SGHTS and YDEGEE. Trimming at V came to 4 bases and at J to 6 bases, leaving 7 bases not matched to a gene. CDR3 loop: CASSHRDRGNIQYF. Here the CDR3 DNA reads TGTGCCAGCAGCCACCGGGACAGAGGAAACATTCAGTACTTC.

This sequence joins TRBV7-9 and TRBJ1-2; 7 positions match TRBD1. The CDR3 contains 15 residues. The germline CDR1 and CDR2 sequences are SEHNR and FQNEAQ (reference sequence). V lost 6 bases and J lost 0; bases outside the gene matches: 7. The DNA of the CDR3 is TGTGCCAGCAGTCCCGGGACAGATTCTAACTATGGCTACACCTTC. Its protein product is CASSPGTDSNYGYTF.

This chain links TRBV2 with TRBJ1-6; D not resolved. The CDR3 contains 13 residues. Trimming pared 3 bases from V and 6 bases from J, leaving 6 bases between. Per the germline V gene, CDR1 is SNHLY and CDR2 is FYNNEI. The CDR3 here is CASSDVLNSPLHF. CDR3 nucleotide sequence: TGTGCCAGCAGTGACGTCCTTAATTCACCCCTCCACTTT.

V is TRBV9 and J is TRBJ1-2, with TRBD1 matching 7 bases. From germline, CDR1 is SGDLS and CDR2 YYNGEE. The CDR3 contains 15 residues. The junction had 10 bases not matched to a gene; V was cut back by 4 bases and J by 4 bases. The CDR3 region has the DNA TGTGCCAGCAGCCCTCATCGGACAGGCGGCTATGGCTACACCTTC. Its protein product is CASSPHRTGGYGYTF.

Comments on this clone: A read error may explain this, as a much larger clone is one base away. This chain connects TRBV2 to TRBJ1-5; D is possibly TRBD1 (5 bases). Germline V gives CDR1 SNHLY, CDR2 FYNNEI. This CDR3 region has 13 residues. The CDR3 is CASGAGLNQSQHF. The CDR3 DNA follows: TGTGCCAGCGGGGCAGGCCTTAATCAGTCCCAGCATTTT.

The J gene is TRBJ2-2, the V gene TRBV5-4; a weak D match, TRBD2 (6 bases). The germline CDR1 and CDR2 sequences are SGHNT and YYREEE (reference sequence). The CDR3 covers 19 residues. Trimming took 0 bases from V and 0 from J, leaving 18 bases between them. The CDR3, as DNA: TGTGCCAGCAGCTTGGCCATCAGGACTAACGGGCCGAACACCGGGGAGCTGTTTTTT. Residues: CASSLAIRTNGPNTGELFF.